This T cell receptor (beta chain) was identified during a study of beta chain features in type 1 diabetes. Turning to the study itself: Summed over all samples, the examined sorted cells came to roughly 110,000,000.

Heparinised blood was drawn once per donor, averaging roughly 0.11 L. CD45RO/CCR7/CD25/CD127/CD95/CD27 staining was used to isolate CD4+ naive, central memory, regulatory and stem cell-like memory cells by sorting. Isolated RNA was reverse transcribed in full, so expressed TCRB transcripts were sequenced. Sequencing was performed with immunoSEQ multiplex PCR; in TCRdb, only in-frame clones are kept and a portion is missing. Here the sample spans roughly 240,000 clones, 13% to 15% being singletons. The CDR3 runs to 18 residues. Germline V lookup: CDR1 SNHLY, CDR2 FYNNEI. V lost 5 bases to trimming and J lost 1 base; unmatched junction nucleotides: 8. This clone was recorded a few times.

Sequencing input: naive CD4+ T cells from blood. The rearrangement uses TRBV2 and TRBJ2-1; 13 bases fit TRBD2. The source of this sequence is a woman aged 40 to 55 in good health. CDR3 region: CASSTSGGGETSYNEQFF. The CDR3, as DNA: TGTGCCAGCAGTACTAGCGGGGGGGGCGAAACTTCCTACAATGAGCAGTTCTTC.